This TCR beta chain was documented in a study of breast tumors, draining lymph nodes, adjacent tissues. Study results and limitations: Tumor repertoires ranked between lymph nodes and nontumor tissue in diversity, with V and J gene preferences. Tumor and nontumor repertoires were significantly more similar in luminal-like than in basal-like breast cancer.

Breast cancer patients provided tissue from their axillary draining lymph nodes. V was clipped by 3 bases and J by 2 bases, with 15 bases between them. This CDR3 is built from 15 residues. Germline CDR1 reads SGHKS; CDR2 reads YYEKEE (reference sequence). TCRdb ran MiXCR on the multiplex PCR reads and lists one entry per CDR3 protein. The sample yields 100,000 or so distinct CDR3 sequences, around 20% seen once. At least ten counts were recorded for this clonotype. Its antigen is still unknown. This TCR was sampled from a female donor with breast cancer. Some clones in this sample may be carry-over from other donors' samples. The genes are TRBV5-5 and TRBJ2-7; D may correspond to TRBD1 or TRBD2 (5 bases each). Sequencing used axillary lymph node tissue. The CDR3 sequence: CASSSPGAATYEQYF. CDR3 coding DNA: TGTGCCAGCAGCTCCCCCGGGGCCGCCACCTACGAGCAGTACTTC.